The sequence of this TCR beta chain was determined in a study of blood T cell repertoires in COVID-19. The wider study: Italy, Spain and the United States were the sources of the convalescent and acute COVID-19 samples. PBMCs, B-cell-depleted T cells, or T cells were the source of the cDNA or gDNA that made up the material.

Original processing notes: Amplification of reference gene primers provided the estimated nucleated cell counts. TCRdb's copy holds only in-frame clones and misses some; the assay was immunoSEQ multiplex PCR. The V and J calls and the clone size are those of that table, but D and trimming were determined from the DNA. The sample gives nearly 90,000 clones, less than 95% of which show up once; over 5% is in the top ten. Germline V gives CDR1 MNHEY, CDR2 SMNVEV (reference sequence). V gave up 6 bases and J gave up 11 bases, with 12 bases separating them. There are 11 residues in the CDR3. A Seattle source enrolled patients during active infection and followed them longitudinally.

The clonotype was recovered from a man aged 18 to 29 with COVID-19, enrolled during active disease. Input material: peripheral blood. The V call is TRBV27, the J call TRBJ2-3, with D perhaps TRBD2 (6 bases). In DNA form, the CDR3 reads TGTGCCAGCAGCCGAGCGGGCCGGCAGTATTTT. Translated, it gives CASSRAGRQYF.